These 5 T cell receptor beta chains were all obtained from the same sample, sequenced in a study of blood T cells in healthy people across ages. A sample-barcoded 5' primer and a J-beta primer mix were used in a second PCR of roughly 7 to 11 cycles. Each CDR3 protein is one row after TCRdb ran MiXCR on the 5' RACE reads. The sample lists about 680,000 distinct CDR3 sequences, over 45% seen once, with roughly 30% in the top ten. Sample: blood. Source of these receptors: a woman aged 55-70 years in good health.

This clonotype was observed a single time. The chain has TRBV6-2 or TRBV6-3 and TRBJ2-7; 7 bases are shared with TRBD2. With V trimmed by 4 bases and J by 3 bases, 9 bases remained unmatched. The germline gives CDR1 MNHEY, CDR2 SVGEGT. The CDR3 loop spans 15 amino acids. As DNA, the CDR3 is TGTGCCAGCAGTTTACCCGGACTAGTAGTCTACGAGCAGTACTTC. It encodes CASSLPGLVVYEQYF.

The chain joins TRBV28 to TRBJ1-1, with TRBD1 as a possible D gene (5 bases). The CDR3 has 14 amino acids. The V and J ends lost 4 bases and 4 bases respectively, with 13 bases between them. CDR1 MDHEN and CDR2 SYDVKM come from the germline V gene. The CDR3 sequence: CASSSYRSGTEAFF. The DNA for the CDR3 is TGTGCCAGCAGTTCCTACAGGAGTGGCACTGAAGCTTTCTTT.

This clonotype was observed a handful of times. V gene TRBV20-1 combines with J gene TRBJ2-3; D is unclear. The CDR3 extends over 13 amino acids. Germline CDR1 and CDR2: DFQATT and SNEGSKA (reference sequence). The ends were cut back, 2 bases at V and 2 bases at J, with 8 bases in the middle. CDR3 sequence (DNA): TGCAGTGCTAGACAATCATTCACAGATACGCAGTATTTT. Its protein is CSARQSFTDTQYF.

This clonotype has just one count. This rearrangement joins TRBV3-1 to TRBJ2-7; D is uncertain. Trimming removed 4 bases at V and 6 bases at J, with 16 bases between. This CDR3 region has 14 residues. The germline V gene encodes CDR1 LGHDT and CDR2 YNNKEL (reference sequence). CDR3 nucleotides: TGTGCCAGCAGCCGGGATCCCAAAGGGCCCGAGCAGTACTTC. It encodes CASSRDPKGPEQYF.

This clonotype was picked up a small number of times. The chain couples TRBV20-1 to TRBJ2-3; D possibly matches TRBD1 or TRBD2 (6 bases each). The CDR3 contains 16 residues. The V gene lost 6 bases and the J gene lost 5 bases, with 24 bases spanning the gap. CDR1 DFQATT and CDR2 SNEGSKA come from the germline V gene (reference sequence). This CDR3 is CSASTGTPDAQDTQYF. Here the CDR3 DNA reads TGCAGTGCGAGTACAGGGACTCCGGATGCACAAGATACGCAGTATTTT.